The clone carrying this T cell receptor beta chain has a handful of counts. Antigen specificity is unknown. The PCR used 60 Vbeta and 13 Jbeta primers. Original data processing: A later analysis counted tens of millions of unique TCR beta chains, some 12 million shared. The protocol was immunoSEQ multiplex PCR, while the TCRdb copy is restricted to in-frame clones and leaves out a portion. D and trimming come from the DNA, and the V and J calls and clone size come from that table. The sample carries 93,000 or so clones, 60% to 70% recorded once. This sample stems from a study of cytomegalovirus exposure and HLA in healthy donors. About the research overall: Assignment to the Caucasian-associated ancestry cluster applied to about 80% of the approximately 370 genotyped donors.

Study observations and caveats: Later on, an analysis tied about 17,000 TCR beta sequences to HLA alleles at 0.05 false discovery rate. Upon later analysis, TCR association rates were observed to vary by HLA locus, being highest for DRB1 and lowest for HLA-C.

The germline V gene has CDR1 SEHNR and CDR2 FQNEAQ (reference sequence). CDR3 size: 17 residues. V trimming: 1 base; J trimming: 7 bases; junction bases outside the gene matches: 12. Sequences were obtained from PBMCs. The receptor comes from a woman aged 50 to 60 in good health and CMV-seronegative. V and J are TRBV7-9 and TRBJ2-2; 7 bases map to TRBD1. The CDR3 bases are TGTGCCAGCAGCTTAGATTGGGGACAGCACGGTATCGGGGAGCTGTTTTTT. This sequence encodes CASSLDWGQHGIGELFF. Drawing the rest from reference TRBV7-9 and TRBJ2-2, the complete variable domain is DTGVSQNPRHKITKRGQNVTFRCDPISEHNRLYWYRQTLGQGPEFLTYFQNEAQLEKSRLLSDRFSAERPKGSFSTLEIQRTEQGDSAMYLCASSLDWGQHGIGELFFGEGSRLTVL.